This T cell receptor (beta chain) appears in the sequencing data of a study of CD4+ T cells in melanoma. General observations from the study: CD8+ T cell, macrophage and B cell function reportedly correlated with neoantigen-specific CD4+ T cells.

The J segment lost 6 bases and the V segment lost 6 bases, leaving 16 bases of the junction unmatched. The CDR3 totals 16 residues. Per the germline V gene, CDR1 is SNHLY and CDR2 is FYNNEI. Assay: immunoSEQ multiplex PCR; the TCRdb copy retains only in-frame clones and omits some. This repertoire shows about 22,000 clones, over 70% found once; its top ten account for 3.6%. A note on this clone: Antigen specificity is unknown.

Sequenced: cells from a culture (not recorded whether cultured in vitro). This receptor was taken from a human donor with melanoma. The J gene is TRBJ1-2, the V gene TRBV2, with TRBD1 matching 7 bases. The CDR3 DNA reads TGTGCCAGCAGGACCCTCACAGGGGATGATGAGGATGGCTACACCTTC. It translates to CASRTLTGDDEDGYTF.